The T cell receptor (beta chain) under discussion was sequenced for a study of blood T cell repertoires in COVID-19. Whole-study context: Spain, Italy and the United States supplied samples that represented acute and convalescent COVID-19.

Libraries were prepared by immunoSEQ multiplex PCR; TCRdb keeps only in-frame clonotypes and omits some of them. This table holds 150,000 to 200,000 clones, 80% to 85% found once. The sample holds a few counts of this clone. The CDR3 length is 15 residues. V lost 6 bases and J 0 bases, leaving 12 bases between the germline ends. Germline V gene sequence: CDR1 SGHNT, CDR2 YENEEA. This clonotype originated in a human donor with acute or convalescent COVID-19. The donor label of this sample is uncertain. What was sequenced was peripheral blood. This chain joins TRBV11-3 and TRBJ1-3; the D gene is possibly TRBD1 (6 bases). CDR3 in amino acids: CASRKTGISGNTIYF. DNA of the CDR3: TGTGCCAGCAGAAAAACAGGGATCTCTGGAAACACCATATATTTT.